These 19 T cell receptor beta chains were sequenced from one sample in a study of regulatory T cells in long-lasting Graves disease. The time point: newly diagnosed GD, antithyroid drugs for less than 3 months. Extracted PBMC RNA gave rise to the TCR library. TCR beta libraries were built with iRepertoire HTBI primers and Arm-PCR of CDR3 regions. MiXCR was run by TCRdb on the multiplex PCR reads, yielding one entry per CDR3 protein. The sample includes about 440,000 distinct CDR3 sequences, about 15% of them seen just once. The same data also went into a second study, on T cells in Graves' hyperthyroidism and ophthalmopathy.

The material sequenced was peripheral blood mononuclear cells (PBMCs), taken at new diagnosis, from a patient treated with antithyroid drugs. The receptors here all came from a young woman with Graves disease.

This clonotype was seen repeatedly, ten times or more. This chain joins TRBV3-1 and TRBJ2-1, with 8 bases that match TRBD2. Germline CDR1 is LGHDT and CDR2 is YNNKEL (reference sequence). Germline trimming cut 0 bases from V and 8 bases from J; bases unmatched to any gene: 15. This CDR3 is built from 18 residues. CDR3 in amino acids: CASSQEGRGGRVGHEQFF. The CDR3 DNA reads TGTGCCAGCAGCCAAGAAGGCCGCGGGGGGCGGGTAGGGCATGAGCAGTTCTTC.

This clonotype has just a few counts. The rearrangement uses TRBV6-4 and TRBJ2-1; D uncertain. This CDR3 has 15 residues. Trimming took off 3 bases at V and 3 bases at J, with 12 bases between the two ends. From germline, CDR1 is MRHNA and CDR2 SNTAGT. CDR3 sequence: CASSERVHCYNEQFF. CDR3 nucleotides: TGTGCCAGCAGTGAAAGGGTACACTGCTACAATGAGCAGTTCTTC.

This clonotype was counted many times. V gene TRBV3-1 combines with J gene TRBJ2-1, with no clear D. Germline V lookup: CDR1 LGHDT, CDR2 YNNKEL (reference sequence). This CDR3 comprises 14 residues. V was shortened by 4 bases and J by 3 bases, with 10 bases between the two germline ends. For the CDR3, the DNA is TGTGCCAGCAGCCGTAGCACAAACTACAATGAGCAGTTCTTC. Protein: CASSRSTNYNEQFF.

This clonotype was seen at least ten times. This sequence joins TRBV11-2 and TRBJ1-1; TRBD1 is a possible D gene (6 bases). CDR1 SGHAT and CDR2 FQNNGV come from the germline V gene. The length of the CDR3 is 16 residues. With 3 bases removed from V and 0 bases from J, the gap between germline ends came to 14 bases. The CDR3 reads CASSLGAWVLNTEAFF. The CDR3 nucleotides read TGTGCCAGCAGCTTGGGGGCGTGGGTGTTGAACACTGAAGCTTTCTTT.

This clonotype was observed many times. The chain joins TRBV29-1 to TRBJ2-1; the D gene could be TRBD1 or TRBD2 (5 bases each). This CDR3 contains 11 residues. CDR1 is SQVTM and CDR2 is ANQGSEA in the germline V gene. Trimming removed 1 base at V and 9 bases at J, with 7 bases between. In nucleotides, the CDR3 is TGCAGCGTTGAAGGGGGACGTGAGCAGTTCTTC. This encodes CSVEGGREQFF.

This clonotype appeared once. This may stem from a read error, because a much larger clone lies one nucleotide away. The chain joins TRBV11-1 to TRBJ2-2; D might be TRBD2 (6 bases). The CDR3 has 14 residues. Germline V gives CDR1 SGHAT, CDR2 FQDESV (reference sequence). DNA of the CDR3: TGTGCCAGCAGCTTAGCGACGGCCACCGGGGGGCTGTTTTTT. It encodes CASSLATATGGLFF.

This clonotype has a count of ten or more. The DNA for the CDR3 is TGTGCCAGCAGTTACGTGTCTGGCGAGCAGTACTTC. This codes for CASSYVSGEQYF. The chain is built from TRBV6-5 and TRBJ2-7; D remains unclear. Germline V CDR1 and CDR2: MNHEY, SVGAGI. V shed 2 bases and J shed 6 bases, with 8 bases lying between them. The CDR3 contains 12 residues.

This clonotype was counted between two and nine times. Just one base apart from a much larger clone, this may be a read error. The chain combines TRBV28 with TRBJ2-5; TRBD2 might be the D (6 bases). Germline CDR1 and CDR2: MDHEN and SYDVKM. With 5 bases removed from V and 1 base from J, the gap between germline ends came to 11 bases. The CDR3 is 14 amino acids. In nucleotides, the CDR3 is TGTGCCAGCAGTCTTAGCGGACGCCAAGAGACCCAGTACTTC. Protein product: CASSLSGRQETQYF.

This clonotype turned up a few times. This chain links TRBV6-1 with TRBJ2-7, with D maybe TRBD2 (5 bases). CDR1 is MNHNS and CDR2 is SASEGT in the germline V gene. The V end lost 6 bases, the J end lost 4 bases, and 13 bases lay between the germline ends. The CDR3 loop spans 13 amino acids. Written as DNA, the CDR3 is TGTGCCAGCAGCGAGGGATTTTGGTACGAGCAGTACTTC. Translated, it gives CASSEGFWYEQYF.

This clonotype was recorded a few times. This chain links TRBV11-2 with TRBJ1-2; D call uncertain. Germline V gene data show CDR1 as SGHAT and CDR2 as FQNNGV. CDR3 length: 13 amino acids. Trimming cost V 4 bases and J 4 bases, with 10 bases left between them. CDR3 bases: TGTGCCAGCAGCTCGGACGGCCGCTATGGCTACACCTTC. It is translated as CASSSDGRYGYTF.

There are many counts of this clonotype. The genes are TRBV5-1 and TRBJ2-1; D may be TRBD1 or TRBD2 (5 bases each). CDR3 size: 14 residues. Germline CDR1 SGHRS, CDR2 YFSETQ. The ends were cut back, 0 bases at V and 12 bases at J, with 16 bases in the middle. The CDR3 here is CASSLAEGASGQFF. The DNA for the CDR3 is TGCGCCAGCAGCTTGGCCGAAGGGGCCAGCGGGCAGTTCTTC.

This clonotype was seen ten or more times. V is TRBV30 and J is TRBJ2-7; 7 bases are a match to TRBD2. Germline V gives CDR1 GTSNPN, CDR2 SVGIG (reference sequence). V lost 5 bases, J lost 0 bases, and 4 bases stayed unmatched. The CDR3 runs to 13 residues. This CDR3 is CAWAGTISYEQYF. The DNA for the CDR3 is TGTGCCTGGGCCGGGACTATCTCCTACGAGCAGTACTTC.

The chain carries TRBV4-2 and TRBJ2-1; D is unclear. Trimming left V 0 bases short and J 15 bases short, with 12 bases between. This CDR3 is built from 12 residues. The germline CDR1 and CDR2 sequences are LGHNA and YNFKEQ. CDR3 in amino acids: CASSQDGIIGFF. For the CDR3, the DNA is TGTGCCAGCAGCCAAGATGGAATAATCGGGTTCTTC.

Note on this clonotype: Relative to the germline gene, one junction end is altered; a read error may explain this. This chain joins TRBV7-3 and TRBJ2-5; 13 bases match TRBD2. With the DNA end fitting TRBJ2-1 better, the J assignment may be wrong. Germline V gives CDR1 SGHTA, CDR2 FQGTGA. CDR3 size: 16 residues. CDR3 in amino acids: CASSAKGTSGIQEQFF. The CDR3 DNA reads TGTGCAAGCAGCGCAAAAGGGACTAGCGGGATACAGGAGCAGTTCTTC.

This clonotype was counted many times. The chain couples TRBV5-4 to TRBJ2-1; D is tentatively TRBD1 or TRBD2 (5 bases each). Germline values: CDR1 SGHNT, CDR2 YYREEE (reference sequence). V lost 4 bases to trimming and J lost 9 bases, with 14 bases between them. This CDR3 has 13 amino acids. The CDR3 spells CASSPQLGAEQFF. CDR3 coding DNA: TGTGCCAGCAGCCCCCAACTAGGGGCTGAGCAGTTCTTC.

This clonotype was observed a handful of times. This chain links TRBV6-9 with TRBJ1-2; a weak D match, TRBD1 (6 bases). The CDR3 has 17 residues. Between the trimmed V and J ends, which lost 3 bases and 4 bases, there was a span of 21 bases. The germline CDR1 and CDR2 sequences are MNHGY and SVAAGI. CDR3 in DNA: TGTGCCAGCAGTTACCGGGCCCGGGGGCAGCCAAGCTATGGCTACACCTTC. It yields the protein CASSYRARGQPSYGYTF.

This clonotype was found many times. The chain couples TRBV24-1 to TRBJ2-5; 10 bases are shared with TRBD1. Germline lookup yields CDR1 KGHDR and CDR2 SFDVKD. After removal of 3 bases from V and 2 bases from J, the junction contained 14 bases not matched to a gene. This CDR3 is built from 19 residues. CDR3 residues: CATSDPGTGDSPLQETQYF. CDR3 nucleotides: TGTGCCACCAGTGATCCCGGGACAGGGGATTCTCCCCTACAAGAGACCCAGTACTTC.

This clonotype was counted between two and nine times. CDR3 DNA sequence: TGCGCCAGCAGCCTCCCGGGGACTAGTGGGCAGAATGAGCAGTTCTTC. Amino acid sequence: CASSLPGTSGQNEQFF. This chain connects TRBV5-1 to TRBJ2-1; TRBD2 matches 8 bases. Germline V gene lookup returns CDR1 SGHRS and CDR2 YFSETQ. The length of the CDR3 is 16 residues. J gave up 7 bases and V 4 bases, and 13 bases lay outside the gene matches.

The chain recombines TRBV5-4 with TRBJ2-6, with D uncertain. V dropped 4 bases and J dropped 0 bases, with 8 bases sitting between them. The CDR3 is 15 residues long. The germline V gene encodes CDR1 SGHNT and CDR2 YYREEE (reference sequence). As DNA, the CDR3 is TGTGCCAGCAGCCCCGTAGGCTCTGGGGCCAACGTCCTGACTTTC. Residues: CASSPVGSGANVLTF.